These T cell receptor beta chains were read from a single sample in a study of shared clonotypes between healthy human individuals. Clones were read by immunoSEQ multiplex PCR, and TCRdb kept only the in-frame ones, dropping some. The repertoire holds 450,000 or so clones, 75% to 80% seen once, with around 12% in the top ten. What was sequenced was PBMCs. These receptor sequences come from a middle-aged woman in good health. Some clones in this sample may be carry-over from other donors' samples. Each CDR3 is given with its conserved first and last residue. Each record gives: CDR3 protein, CDR3 DNA, clone size, J gene, V gene, D gene. A D gene is named only where the DNA matches it firmly. Clone size, where shown, is once, few, many, or a class for clones that have expanded.

cdr3_aa: CASTRAGPNQPQHF
cdr3_nt: TGTGCCAGCACCCGAGCGGGGCCGAATCAGCCCCAGCATTTT
clone_size: NA
j_call: TRBJ1-5
v_call: TRBV6-6
d_call: NA

cdr3_aa: CANPTREDLSYEQYF
cdr3_nt: TGTGCCAACCCGACGCGGGAGGATCTCTCCTACGAGCAGTACTTC
clone_size: once
j_call: TRBJ2-7
v_call: TRBV27
d_call: TRBD2

cdr3_aa: CASSSGPGAGSTGELFF
cdr3_nt: TGCGCCAGCAGCTCCGGCCCGGGAGCGGGAAGCACCGGGGAGCTGTTTTTT
clone_size: once
j_call: TRBJ2-2
v_call: TRBV5-1
d_call: TRBD2

cdr3_aa: CASSLSQSSYEQYF
cdr3_nt: TGTGCCAGCAGCTTAAGCCAAAGCTCCTACGAGCAGTACTTC
clone_size: NA
j_call: TRBJ2-7
v_call: TRBV11-2
d_call: NA

cdr3_aa: CASSLAPSSYEQYF
cdr3_nt: TGTGCCAGCAGCTTAGCCCCTAGCTCCTACGAGCAGTACTTC
clone_size: NA
j_call: TRBJ2-7
v_call: TRBV11-2
d_call: NA

cdr3_aa: CARTPVGFNNEQFF
cdr3_nt: TGTGCCAGAACGCCGGTGGGATTCAACAATGAGCAGTTCTTC
clone_size: NA
j_call: TRBJ2-1
v_call: TRBV5-3
d_call: NA

cdr3_aa: CASSKGQDVYEQYF
cdr3_nt: TGTGCCAGCAGCAAGGGACAGGACGTCTACGAGCAGTACTTC
clone_size: NA
j_call: TRBJ2-7
v_call: TRBV28
d_call: TRBD1

cdr3_aa: CASSLLAGPYEQYF
cdr3_nt: TGTGCCAGCAGCTTACTAGCGGGTCCCTACGAGCAGTACTTC
clone_size: NA
j_call: TRBJ2-7
v_call: TRBV7-9
d_call: TRBD2

cdr3_aa: CASSPTGYTEAFF
cdr3_nt: TGTGCCAGCTCACCGACAGGCTACACTGAAGCTTTCTTT
clone_size: few
j_call: TRBJ1-1
v_call: TRBV18
d_call: NA

cdr3_aa: CSVRGTGNTEAFF
cdr3_nt: TGCAGCGTACGTGGGACAGGGAACACTGAAGCTTTCTTT
clone_size: NA
j_call: TRBJ1-1
v_call: TRBV29-1
d_call: TRBD1

cdr3_aa: CASSLVRPDEQFF
cdr3_nt: TGCGCCAGCAGCTTGGTGAGGCCTGATGAGCAGTTCTTC
clone_size: NA
j_call: TRBJ2-1
v_call: TRBV5-1
d_call: NA

cdr3_aa: CASSPQGSGSWETQYF
cdr3_nt: TGTGCCAGCAGCCCCCAGGGTTCGGGGAGCTGGGAGACCCAGTACTTC
clone_size: many
j_call: TRBJ2-5
v_call: TRBV7-2
d_call: NA

cdr3_aa: CASSSSTYEQYF
cdr3_nt: TGTGCCAGCAGTTCCTCGACCTACGAGCAGTACTTC
clone_size: many
j_call: TRBJ2-7
v_call: TRBV6-6
d_call: NA

cdr3_aa: CASRDPTSGDEQFF
cdr3_nt: TGCGCCAGCAGGGACCCGACAAGCGGCGATGAGCAGTTCTTC
clone_size: NA
j_call: TRBJ2-1
v_call: TRBV10-1
d_call: NA

cdr3_aa: CASSEGTGGAYEQYF
cdr3_nt: TGTGCCAGCAGTGAAGGGACAGGGGGCGCGTACGAGCAGTACTTC
clone_size: NA
j_call: TRBJ2-7
v_call: TRBV6-1
d_call: TRBD1

cdr3_aa: CASSIAGGPTYEQYF
cdr3_nt: TGTGCCAGCAGCATAGCGGGAGGGCCCACCTACGAGCAGTACTTC
clone_size: NA
j_call: TRBJ2-7
v_call: TRBV6-5
d_call: TRBD2

cdr3_aa: CSVEDGRATQYF
cdr3_nt: TGCAGCGTTGAAGATGGGCGGGCCACGCAGTATTTT
clone_size: NA
j_call: TRBJ2-3
v_call: TRBV29-1
d_call: NA

cdr3_aa: CASSSGTGSSYEQYF
cdr3_nt: TGTGCCAGCAGTTCCGGGACAGGGAGCTCCTACGAGCAGTACTTC
clone_size: NA
j_call: TRBJ2-7
v_call: TRBV27
d_call: TRBD1

cdr3_aa: CASSSRSAGGRGNTEAFF
cdr3_nt: TGTGCCAGCAGCTCGAGATCCGCAGGGGGAAGGGGCAACACTGAAGCTTTCTTT
clone_size: NA
j_call: TRBJ1-1
v_call: TRBV9
d_call: TRBD1

cdr3_aa: CASSWPTGGEQYF
cdr3_nt: TGTGCCAGCAGCTGGCCGACAGGGGGCGAGCAGTACTTC
clone_size: NA
j_call: TRBJ2-7
v_call: TRBV5-6
d_call: TRBD1

cdr3_aa: CASRAQAVNTGELFF
cdr3_nt: TGTGCCAGCAGGGCCCAGGCGGTGAACACCGGGGAGCTGTTTTTT
clone_size: NA
j_call: TRBJ2-2
v_call: TRBV6-1
d_call: NA

cdr3_aa: CASSPNRGLNEKLFF
cdr3_nt: TGTGCCAGCAGTCCGAACAGGGGACTTAATGAAAAACTGTTTTTT
clone_size: NA
j_call: TRBJ1-4
v_call: TRBV25-1
d_call: TRBD1